These 13 T cell receptor beta chains came from one sample sequenced in a study of T cell clonotyping in hematopoietic cell transplantation. TCRdb's copy holds only in-frame clones and misses some; the assay was immunoSEQ multiplex PCR. The sample lists around 15,000 clones, roughly 58% occurring once. The specimen was PBMCs, collected 30 days after allogeneic stem cell transplant. The receptors shown here come from a male patient aged 45-59 years who had an allogeneic stem cell transplant from an unrelated donor, so T cells may come from the graft donor. Some clones in this sample may be carry-over from other donors' samples.

The chain couples TRBV7-2 to TRBJ1-5; D not resolved. The germline V gene encodes CDR1 SGHTA and CDR2 FQGNSA. V was cut by 5 bases and J by 0 bases, with 5 bases left in between. The CDR3 loop spans 13 amino acids. In DNA, the CDR3 is TGTGCCAGCAGCCCCTCTAGCAATCAGCCCCAGCATTTT. Residues: CASSPSSNQPQHF.

The chain employs TRBV7-9 and TRBJ2-7, with 11 positions matching TRBD1. This CDR3 region has 15 residues. CDR1 is SEHNR, CDR2 FQNEAQ, per germline (reference sequence). V lost 5 bases and J lost 2; bases outside the gene matches: 5. The CDR3 nucleotides are TGTGCCAGCAGCCTCTCGGACAGGGGGCCCTACGAGCAGTACTTC. Amino acid sequence: CASSLSDRGPYEQYF.

This clone came up a few times. The chain carries TRBV25-1 and TRBJ1-5; D perhaps matches TRBD1 (5 bases). V shed 2 bases and J shed 0 bases, with 11 bases lying between them. This CDR3 comprises 16 residues. Germline V gene sequence: CDR1 MGHDK, CDR2 SYGVNS. The CDR3 DNA reads as TGTGCCAGCAGTGAAGGGGCAGTCCTTAGCAATCAGCCCCAGCATTTT. Residues: CASSEGAVLSNQPQHF.

The chain uses TRBV5-6 and TRBJ2-7; D is undetermined. V was pared by 1 base and J by 9 bases, with 11 bases between. The CDR3 runs 12 residues. Germline V CDR1 and CDR2: SGHDT, YYEEEE. Here the CDR3 reads CASSLIGSPQYF. Written as DNA, the CDR3 is TGTGCCAGCAGCTTGATCGGCAGCCCGCAGTACTTC.

The chain has TRBV28 and TRBJ1-2; D uncertain. V lost 11 bases and J 5 bases, leaving 15 bases between the germline ends. This CDR3 region has 12 residues. Germline V lookup: CDR1 MDHEN, CDR2 SYDVKM. Here the CDR3 DNA reads TGTGCCGGATCAGGATCTAGTTATGGCTACACCTTC. Amino acid sequence: CAGSGSSYGYTF.

V and J are TRBV30 and TRBJ2-3; the D gene could be TRBD1 or TRBD2 (6 bases each). The CDR3 covers 15 residues. Per germline, CDR1 GTSNPN and CDR2 SVGIG (reference sequence). V gave up 5 bases and J gave up 2 bases, with 17 bases separating them. In DNA form, the CDR3 reads TGTGCCTGGGGAAGCGGAGGGGGGCCCACAGATACGCAGTATTTT. Residues: CAWGSGGGPTDTQYF.

The J gene is TRBJ2-7, the V gene TRBV5-1; TRBD2 aligns across 8 bases. The germline V gene encodes CDR1 SGHRS and CDR2 YFSETQ. V lost 3 bases and J lost 1; bases outside the gene matches: 6. The CDR3 is 15 amino acids. Written as DNA, the CDR3 is TGCGCCAGCAGCTATAGCGGGACCACTTCCTACGAGCAGTACTTC. This codes for CASSYSGTTSYEQYF.

The rearrangement joins TRBV6-5 to TRBJ2-2; 7 bases line up with TRBD1. The CDR3 runs 14 residues. The junction had 7 bases not matched to a gene; V was cut back by 6 bases and J by 6 bases. Germline values: CDR1 MNHEY, CDR2 SVGAGI. CDR3 amino acids: CASRATGLPGELFF. In DNA form, the CDR3 reads TGTGCCAGCAGGGCGACAGGGCTCCCCGGGGAGCTGTTTTTT.

This chain connects TRBV30 to TRBJ1-4, with D maybe TRBD1 (6 bases). The CDR3 loop spans 17 amino acids. Deletions cut 1 base from V and 0 bases from J, with 15 bases between. Germline values: CDR1 GTSNPN, CDR2 SVGIG (reference sequence). CDR3 amino acids: CAWSGTVAFATNEKLFF. The CDR3 region has the DNA TGTGCCTGGAGTGGGACAGTCGCCTTTGCAACTAATGAAAAACTGTTTTTT. The whole variable domain, filled in from reference TRBV30 and TRBJ1-4, reads SQTIHQWPATLVQPVGSPLSLECTVEGTSNPNLYWYRQAAGRGLQLLFYSVGIGQISSEVPQNLSASRPQDRQFILSSKKLLLSDSGFYLCAWSGTVAFATNEKLFFGSGTQLSVL.

V usage is TRBV29-1 and J usage is TRBJ2-5; D gene uncertain. CDR1 is SQVTM and CDR2 is ANQGSEA in the germline V gene. V lost 4 bases and J lost 5, with 8 bases in between. The CDR3 spans 11 residues. DNA for the CDR3: TGCAGCGTTGGGGTTTTTGAGACCCAGTACTTC. Translation gives CSVGVFETQYF.

The rearrangement joins TRBV7-2 to TRBJ2-7; D remains ambiguous. Trimming stripped 1 base from V and 5 bases from J, with 3 bases between. The CDR3 totals 11 residues. Germline V lookup: CDR1 SGHTA, CDR2 FQGNSA. CDR3: CASSLVHEQYF. CDR3 in DNA: TGTGCCAGCAGCTTAGTACACGAGCAGTACTTC.

V is TRBV11-3 and J is TRBJ2-2; 8 nucleotides align to TRBD2. The CDR3 has 14 amino acids. Germline CDR1 SGHNT, CDR2 YENEEA. Unmatched junction bases numbered 3, after V lost 6 bases and J lost 3 bases. The CDR3 protein is CASRMTSDTGELFF. The DNA for the CDR3 is TGTGCCAGCAGGATGACTAGCGACACCGGGGAGCTGTTTTTT. Full variable domain (missing parts from reference TRBV11-3 and TRBJ2-2): EAGVVQSPRYKIIEKKQPVAFWCNPISGHNTLYWYLQNLGQGPELLIRYENEEAVDDSQLPKDRFSAERLKGVDSTLKIQPAELGDSAVYLCASRMTSDTGELFFGEGSRLTVL.

The V gene is TRBV9, the J gene TRBJ1-1, with D possibly TRBD1 on 5 matching bases. V was cut by 0 bases and J by 2 bases, with 11 bases left in between. Germline V gene lookup returns CDR1 SGDLS and CDR2 YYNGEE. This CDR3 has 15 amino acids. DNA of the CDR3: TGTGCCAGCAGCGTAGAAGTAGGACAAAACACTGAAGCTTTCTTT. Translated: CASSVEVGQNTEAFF. The variable domain in full, with the rest retrieved from reference TRBV9 and TRBJ1-1, is DSGVTQTPKHLITATGQRVTLRCSPRSGDLSVYWYQQSLDQGLQFLIQYYNGEERAKGNILERFSAQQFPDLHSELNLSSLELGDSALYFCASSVEVGQNTEAFFGQGTRLTVV.